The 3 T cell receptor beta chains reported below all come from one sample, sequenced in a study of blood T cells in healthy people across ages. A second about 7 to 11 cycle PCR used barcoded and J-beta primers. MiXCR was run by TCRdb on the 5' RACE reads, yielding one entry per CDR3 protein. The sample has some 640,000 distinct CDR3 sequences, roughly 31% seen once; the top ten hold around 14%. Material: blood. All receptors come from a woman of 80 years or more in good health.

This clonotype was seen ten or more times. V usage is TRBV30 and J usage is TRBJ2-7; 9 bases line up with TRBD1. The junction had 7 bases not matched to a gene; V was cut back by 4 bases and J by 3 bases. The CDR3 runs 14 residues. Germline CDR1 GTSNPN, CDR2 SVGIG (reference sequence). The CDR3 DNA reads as TGTGCCTGGACCCCGGACAGGGGCTTCTACGAGCAGTACTTC. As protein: CAWTPDRGFYEQYF.

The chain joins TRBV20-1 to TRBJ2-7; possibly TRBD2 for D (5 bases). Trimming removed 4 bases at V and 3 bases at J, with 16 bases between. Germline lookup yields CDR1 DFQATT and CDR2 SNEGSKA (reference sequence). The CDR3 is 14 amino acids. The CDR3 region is CSATVPSLVYEQYF. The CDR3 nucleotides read TGCAGTGCTACCGTCCCTAGCTTAGTCTACGAGCAGTACTTC.

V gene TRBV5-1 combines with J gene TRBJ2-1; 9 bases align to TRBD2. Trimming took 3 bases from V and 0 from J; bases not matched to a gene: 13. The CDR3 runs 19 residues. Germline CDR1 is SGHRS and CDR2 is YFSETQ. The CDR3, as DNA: TGCGCCAGCAGCTCCCAGGGTGGTAGCGGGGGCAACTCCTACAATGAGCAGTTCTTC. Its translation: CASSSQGGSGGNSYNEQFF. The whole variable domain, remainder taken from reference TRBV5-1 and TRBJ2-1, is KAGVTQTPRYLIKTRGQQVTLSCSPISGHRSVSWYQQTPGQGLQFLFEYFSETQRNKGNFPGRFSGRQFSNSRSEMNVSTLELGDSALYLCASSSQGGSGGNSYNEQFFGPGTRLTVL.